This T cell receptor beta chain was captured in a study of shared clonotypes between healthy human individuals. Background on the study: Aged between 18 and 49, the donors were a couple of women and three men. Every donor yielded three CD4 naive, three CD4 memory, two CD8 naive and one CD8 memory plate. Whole-study findings and limits: Richness estimates generally favored naive over memory subsets.

This table comes from immunoSEQ multiplex PCR, and its TCRdb copy is limited to in-frame clones, with some not included. The data show 1.5 million to 1.9 million clones, 95% to 99% seen once. V shed 0 bases and J shed 0 bases, with 10 bases lying between them. Germline CDR1 and CDR2: SEHNR and FQNEAQ (reference sequence). The CDR3 is made up of 16 amino acids. Comment on this clone: As yet, its antigen is unknown.

The chain links TRBV7-9 to TRBJ2-3; D possibly corresponds to TRBD2 (5 bases). The TCR sequence derives from a man aged 30-40 years in good health. The sample was naive CD4+ T cells sorted from blood. As to subset: CD45RA+ positively selected. This chain's CDR3 is CASSLADYSSTDTQYF. For the CDR3, the DNA is TGTGCCAGCAGCTTAGCCGACTATTCTAGCACAGATACGCAGTATTTT.